This note documents a single T cell receptor beta chain sequence. Its antigen is as yet unknown. This specimen comes from a study of cytomegalovirus exposure and HLA in healthy donors. Study-wide results and caveats: Looking again later, the authors saw that most CMV-associated TCR beta chains seemed HLA-restricted. The authors later found TCR association rates varying by HLA locus, with DRB1 most and HLA-C fewest.

Germline lookup yields CDR1 SGHVS and CDR2 FNYEAQ. This CDR3 is built from 18 residues. V shed 3 bases and J 0 bases; nucleotides not matched to a gene: 7. Primers for the PCR totalled 60 Vbeta and 13 Jbeta. Sequencing was performed with immunoSEQ multiplex PCR; in TCRdb, only in-frame clones are kept and a portion is missing. The profile shows about 210,000 clones, roughly 79% of them singletons. The chain uses TRBV7-6 and TRBJ1-4; the match to TRBD1 covers 10 bases. Input material: PBMCs. The TCR comes from a male donor in good health and CMV-seronegative. The CDR3 DNA reads TGTGCCAGCAGCTTTCCGGACAGGGGGAATCCAACTAATGAAAAACTGTTTTTT. Translated: CASSFPDRGNPTNEKLFF.